This TCR beta chain appears in the sequencing data of a study of T cell responses to AZD1222 COVID-19 vaccine. Germline V gene sequence: CDR1 MDHEN, CDR2 SYDVKM. The CDR3 consists of 13 residues. V lost 6 bases to trimming and J lost 1 base, with 7 bases between them. Comments on this clone: Additional DNA sequences in this sample encode the identical CDR3.

Data came from immunoSEQ multiplex PCR; TCRdb stores just in-frame clones and leaves some out. The data contain approximately 160,000 clones, around nine tenths of them seen just once; the ten biggest clones take up 5%. Source: peripheral blood, taken on day 0 of AZD1222 vaccination. This rearrangement joins TRBV28 to TRBJ1-3; the D is unclear. The receptor comes from an adult in good health. The CDR3 DNA reads TGTGCCAGCAGCCCCCCATCTGGAAACACCATATATTTT. This translates into CASSPPSGNTIYF.